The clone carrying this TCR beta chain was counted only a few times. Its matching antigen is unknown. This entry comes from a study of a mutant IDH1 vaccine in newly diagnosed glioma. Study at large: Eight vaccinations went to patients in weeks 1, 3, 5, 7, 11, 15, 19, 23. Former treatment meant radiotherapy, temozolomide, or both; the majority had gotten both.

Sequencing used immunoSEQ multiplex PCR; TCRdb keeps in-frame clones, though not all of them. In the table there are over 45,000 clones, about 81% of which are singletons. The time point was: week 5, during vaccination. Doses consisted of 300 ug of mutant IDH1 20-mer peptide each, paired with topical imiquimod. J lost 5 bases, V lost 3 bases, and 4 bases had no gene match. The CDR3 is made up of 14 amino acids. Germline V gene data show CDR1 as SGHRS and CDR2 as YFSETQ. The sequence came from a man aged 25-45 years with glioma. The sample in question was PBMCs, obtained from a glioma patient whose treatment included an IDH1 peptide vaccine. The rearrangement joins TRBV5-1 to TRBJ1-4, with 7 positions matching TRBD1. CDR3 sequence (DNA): TGCGCCAGCAGCTCAGGGACAGCGAATGAAAAACTGTTTTTT. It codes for CASSSGTANEKLFF.